The next 13 T cell receptor beta chains were all read from a single sample in a study of long-term antiretroviral therapy in people with HIV (dated by TCRdb to 2021 to 2024). The immunoSEQ hsTCRB v3.0 assay was used at survey level resolution to sequence the TRB variable region. TCRdb re-hosts the immuneACCESS table, in-frame sequences only. Its copies lack some clones; in the studies checked, an unresolved V gene accounts for under half of them, and the cause for the rest is not known. This sample comprises approximately 28,000 clones, roughly 96% of them detected only once. Of the sample, roughly 7.3% is held by the ten largest clones. Sample: unsorted PBMCs, taken 5.3 years after starting antiretroviral therapy. The receptors derive from a young man with HIV.

CDR3 DNA: TGTGCCAGCAGTGATGGACTACGCTACGAGCAGTACTTC. Its protein product is CASSDGLRYEQYF. The V gene is TRBV2, the J gene TRBJ2-7, with D maybe TRBD2 (6 bases). Trimming stripped 3 bases from V and 3 bases from J, with 9 bases between. CDR1 is SNHLY, CDR2 FYNNEI, per germline. This CDR3 has 13 residues.

The rearrangement uses TRBV5-4 and TRBJ2-3; 11 positions match TRBD1. This CDR3 has 15 amino acids. Looked up from germline, CDR1 is SGHNT and CDR2 is YYREEE (reference sequence). The ends lost 5 bases at V and 2 bases at J; junction bases unmatched: 4. CDR3 DNA: TGTGCCAGCAGTTGGGACAGGGGGGCCACAGATACGCAGTATTTT. Its protein is CASSWDRGATDTQYF.

The V and J genes are TRBV28 and TRBJ1-5; D is unclear. V shed 5 bases and J shed 1 base, with 6 bases lying between them. The CDR3 is 13 amino acids. CDR1 is MDHEN, CDR2 SYDVKM, per germline. CDR3: CASSPDSNQPQHF. The DNA of the CDR3 is TGTGCCAGCAGTCCGGACAGCAATCAGCCCCAGCATTTT. Variable domain in full (rest from reference TRBV28 and TRBJ1-5): DVKVTQSSRYLVKRTGEKVFLECVQDMDHENMFWYRQDPGLGLRLIYFSYDVKMKEKGDIPEGYSVSREKKERFSLILESASTNQTSMYLCASSPDSNQPQHFGDGTRLSIL.

The chain has TRBV4-3 and TRBJ2-2, with TRBD2 as a possible D gene (5 bases). Germline CDR1 is LGHNA and CDR2 is YSLEER. V lost 0 bases and J lost 5, with 10 bases in between. This CDR3 spans 15 amino acids. The CDR3 loop is CASSQEWAGTGELFF. The CDR3 DNA sequence: TGCGCCAGCAGCCAAGAATGGGCGGGTACCGGGGAGCTGTTTTTT.

The chain has TRBV6-5 and TRBJ2-3, with unresolved D. The ends were cut back, 6 bases at V and 3 bases at J, with 16 bases in the middle. Per germline, CDR1 MNHEY and CDR2 SVGAGI. The CDR3 length is 15 residues. CDR3 DNA: TGTGCCAGCAGCTGGACGCAACCACGGACAGATACGCAGTATTTT. This codes for CASSWTQPRTDTQYF.

This chain joins TRBV6-1 and TRBJ1-4; D remains unclear. The CDR3 loop spans 13 amino acids. Trimming left V 6 bases short and J 4 bases short, with 9 bases between. Germline CDR1 reads MNHNS; CDR2 reads SASEGT. CDR3 DNA: TGTGCCAGCAGGCACAGAGATAATGAAAAACTGTTTTTT. Its protein is CASRHRDNEKLFF.

This clone appeared once. This chain connects TRBV30 to TRBJ1-5, with a tentative D call TRBD1 (5 bases). Germline-derived CDR1 and CDR2 are GTSNPN and SVGIG (reference sequence). V was shortened by 3 bases and J by 8 bases, with 14 bases between the two germline ends. The CDR3 contains 13 residues. CDR3 protein: CAWRGDFSEPQHF. The DNA of the CDR3 is TGTGCCTGGAGAGGGGACTTCTCGGAGCCCCAGCATTTT.

This chain connects TRBV6-5 to TRBJ2-7; D may be TRBD1 (5 bases). CDR3 length: 14 residues. V shed 0 bases and J shed 0 bases, with 6 bases lying between them. The V gene's germline CDR1 is MNHEY and CDR2 SVGAGI. The CDR3 here is CASSYSDSSYEQYF. Here the CDR3 DNA reads TGTGCCAGCAGTTACTCTGACAGCTCCTACGAGCAGTACTTC.

V usage is TRBV5-4 and J usage is TRBJ2-2; D possibly uses TRBD1 or TRBD2 (5 bases each). V was clipped by 3 bases and J by 5 bases, with 11 bases between them. Germline assignment: CDR1 SGHNT and CDR2 YYREEE (reference sequence). The CDR3 spans 14 residues. This chain's CDR3 is CASSWDLGTGELFF. CDR3 sequence (DNA): TGTGCCAGCAGCTGGGACCTAGGGACCGGGGAGCTGTTTTTT.

The V and J genes are TRBV6-8 and TRBJ2-7, with TRBD1 matching over 9 bases. The germline V gene has CDR1 MNHGY and CDR2 SAAAGT. The CDR3 sequence is 20 residues long. Trimming cost V 2 bases and J 1 base; bases outside gene matches: 18. The CDR3 DNA follows: TGTGCCAGCAGTTACCGCCGCCGACAGGGGGATGGTTATCGGTCCTACGAGCAGTACTTC. Protein product: CASSYRRRQGDGYRSYEQYF.

This chain uses TRBV6-5 with TRBJ1-6; no clear D. Germline loops: CDR1 MNHEY, CDR2 SVGAGI. CDR3 length: 13 residues. V lost 6 bases and J 10 bases, leaving 13 bases between the germline ends. CDR3 sequence (DNA): TGTGCCAGCAGCCCATCTTACTTCTCACCCCTCCACTTT. Translated, it gives CASSPSYFSPLHF.

The V call is TRBV5-1, the J call TRBJ2-2; possibly TRBD1 for D (6 bases). In germline, CDR1 is SGHRS, CDR2 YFSETQ. V was pared by 4 bases and J by 6 bases, with 13 bases between. The CDR3 has 14 amino acids. Here the CDR3 reads CASSATTGPGELFF. CDR3 DNA: TGCGCCAGCAGCGCGACGACAGGTCCCGGGGAGCTGTTTTTT.

The V call is TRBV9, the J call TRBJ2-1, with TRBD2 matching 10 bases. Germline-derived CDR1 and CDR2 are SGDLS and YYNGEE. The V segment lost 3 bases and the J segment 2 bases; nucleotides outside the gene matches: 8. The CDR3 has 17 residues. The CDR3 nucleotides are TGTGCCAGCAGCGGAGCACCCAGCGGGAGGGCCTACAATGAGCAGTTCTTC. Encoded protein: CASSGAPSGRAYNEQFF.